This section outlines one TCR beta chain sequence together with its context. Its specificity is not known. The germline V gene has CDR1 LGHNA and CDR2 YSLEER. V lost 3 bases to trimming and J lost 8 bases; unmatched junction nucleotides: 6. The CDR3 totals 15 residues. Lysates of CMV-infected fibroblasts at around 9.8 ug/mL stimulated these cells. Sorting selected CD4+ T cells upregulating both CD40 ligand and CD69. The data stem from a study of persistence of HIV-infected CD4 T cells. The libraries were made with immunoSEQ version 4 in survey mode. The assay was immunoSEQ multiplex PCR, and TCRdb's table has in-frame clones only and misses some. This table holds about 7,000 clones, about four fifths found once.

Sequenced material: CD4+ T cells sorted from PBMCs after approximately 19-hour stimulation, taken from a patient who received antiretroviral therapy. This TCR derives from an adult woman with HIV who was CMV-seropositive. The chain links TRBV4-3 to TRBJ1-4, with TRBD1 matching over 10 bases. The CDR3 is CASSHRQGAEEKLFF. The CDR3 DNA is TGCGCCAGCAGCCATAGACAGGGGGCAGAGGAAAAACTGTTTTTT.